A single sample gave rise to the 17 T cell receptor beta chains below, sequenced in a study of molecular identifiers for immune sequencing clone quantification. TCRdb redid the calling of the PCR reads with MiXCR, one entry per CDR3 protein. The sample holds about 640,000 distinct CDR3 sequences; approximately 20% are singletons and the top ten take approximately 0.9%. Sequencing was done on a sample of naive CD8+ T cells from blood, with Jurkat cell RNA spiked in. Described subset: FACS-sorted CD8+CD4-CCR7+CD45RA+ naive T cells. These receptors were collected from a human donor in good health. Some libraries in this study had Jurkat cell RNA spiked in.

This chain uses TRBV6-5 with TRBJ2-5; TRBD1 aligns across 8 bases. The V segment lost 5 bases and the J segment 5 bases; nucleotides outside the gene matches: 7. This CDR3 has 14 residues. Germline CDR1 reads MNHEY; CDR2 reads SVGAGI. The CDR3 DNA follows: TGTGCCAGCAGTGGACAGGGATTTGTGGAGACCCAGTACTTC. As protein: CASSGQGFVETQYF.

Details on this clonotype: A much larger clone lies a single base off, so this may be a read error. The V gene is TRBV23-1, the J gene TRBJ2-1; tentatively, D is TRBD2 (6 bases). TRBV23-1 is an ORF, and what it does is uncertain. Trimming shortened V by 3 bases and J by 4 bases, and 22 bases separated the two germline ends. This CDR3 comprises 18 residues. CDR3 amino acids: CASSHTRRGRETYNEQFF. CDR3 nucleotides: TGCGCCAGCAGTCACACTAGGCGGGGCAGGGAAACGTACAATGAGCAGTTCTTC.

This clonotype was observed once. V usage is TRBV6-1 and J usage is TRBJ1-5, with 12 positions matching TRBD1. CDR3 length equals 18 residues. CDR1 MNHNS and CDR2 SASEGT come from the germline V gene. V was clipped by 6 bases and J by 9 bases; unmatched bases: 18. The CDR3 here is CASRESAGQGAEAWPQHF. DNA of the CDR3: TGTGCCAGCAGAGAGTCGGCGGGACAGGGGGCAGAGGCCTGGCCCCAGCATTTT.

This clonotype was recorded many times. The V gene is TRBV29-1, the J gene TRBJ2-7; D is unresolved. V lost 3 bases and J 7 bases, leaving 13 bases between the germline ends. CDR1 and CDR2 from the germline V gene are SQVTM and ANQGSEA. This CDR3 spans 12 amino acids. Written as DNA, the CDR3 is TGCAGCGTTGATTTCGGCTTAGGGGAGCAGTACTTC. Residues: CSVDFGLGEQYF.

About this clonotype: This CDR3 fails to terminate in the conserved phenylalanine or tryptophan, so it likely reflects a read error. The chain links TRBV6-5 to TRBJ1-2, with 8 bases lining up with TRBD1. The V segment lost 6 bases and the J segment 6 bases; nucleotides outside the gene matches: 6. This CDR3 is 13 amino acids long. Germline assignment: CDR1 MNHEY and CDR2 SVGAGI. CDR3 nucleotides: TGTGCCAGCAGCCTGACAGGGGTAAATGGCTACACCCTC. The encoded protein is CASSLTGVNGYTL.

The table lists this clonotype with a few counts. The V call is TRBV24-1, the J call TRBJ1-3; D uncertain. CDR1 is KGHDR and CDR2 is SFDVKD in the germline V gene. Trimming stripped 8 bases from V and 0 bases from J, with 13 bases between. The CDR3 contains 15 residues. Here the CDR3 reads CATTTGKRSGNTIYF. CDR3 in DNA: TGTGCCACCACTACCGGGAAACGCTCTGGAAACACCATATATTTT.

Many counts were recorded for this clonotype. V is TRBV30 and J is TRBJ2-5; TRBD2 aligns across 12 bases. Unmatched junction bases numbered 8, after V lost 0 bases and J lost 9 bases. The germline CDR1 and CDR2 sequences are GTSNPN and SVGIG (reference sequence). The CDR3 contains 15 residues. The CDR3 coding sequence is TGTGCCTGGAGTGTTTCTAGCGGGAGGGAAATGGCCCAGTACTTC. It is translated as CAWSVSSGREMAQYF. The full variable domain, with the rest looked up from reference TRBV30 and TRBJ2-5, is SQTIHQWPATLVQPVGSPLSLECTVEGTSNPNLYWYRQAAGRGLQLLFYSVGIGQISSEVPQNLSASRPQDRQFILSSKKLLLSDSGFYLCAWSVSSGREMAQYFGPGTRLLVL.

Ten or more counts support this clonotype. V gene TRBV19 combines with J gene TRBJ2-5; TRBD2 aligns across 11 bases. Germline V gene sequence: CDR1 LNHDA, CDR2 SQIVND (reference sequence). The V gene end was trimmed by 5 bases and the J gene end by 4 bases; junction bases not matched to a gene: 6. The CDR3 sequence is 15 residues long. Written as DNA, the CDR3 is TGTGCCAGTAGTGACCCTAGCGGGGGGCTAGAGACCCAGTACTTC. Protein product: CASSDPSGGLETQYF.

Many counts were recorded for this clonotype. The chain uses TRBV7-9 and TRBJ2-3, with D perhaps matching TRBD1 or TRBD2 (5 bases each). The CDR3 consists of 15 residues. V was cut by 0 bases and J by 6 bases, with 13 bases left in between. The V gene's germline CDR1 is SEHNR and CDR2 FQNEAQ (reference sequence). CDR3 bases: TGTGCCAGCAGCTTAGCCGGGGACCACCCTGATACGCAGTATTTT. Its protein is CASSLAGDHPDTQYF.

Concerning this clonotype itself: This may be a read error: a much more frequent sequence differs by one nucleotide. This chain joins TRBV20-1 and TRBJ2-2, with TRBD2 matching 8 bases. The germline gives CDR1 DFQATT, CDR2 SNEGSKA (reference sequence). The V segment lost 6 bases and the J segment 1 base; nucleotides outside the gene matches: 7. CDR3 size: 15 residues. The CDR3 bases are TGCAGTGCATCCTCGGGACTAGTGAACACCGGGGAGCTGTTTTTT. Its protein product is CSASSGLVNTGELFF.

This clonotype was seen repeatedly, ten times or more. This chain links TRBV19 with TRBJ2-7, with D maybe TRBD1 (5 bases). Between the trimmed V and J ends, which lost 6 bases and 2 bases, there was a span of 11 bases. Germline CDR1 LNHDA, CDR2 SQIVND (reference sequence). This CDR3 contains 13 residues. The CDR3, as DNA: TGTGCCAGTAGCCCCGGACACACCTACGAGCAGTACTTC. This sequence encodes CASSPGHTYEQYF.

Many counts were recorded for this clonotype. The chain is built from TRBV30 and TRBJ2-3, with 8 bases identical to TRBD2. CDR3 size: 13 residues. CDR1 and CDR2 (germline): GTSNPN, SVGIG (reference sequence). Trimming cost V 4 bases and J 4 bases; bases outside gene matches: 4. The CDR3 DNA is TGTGCCTGGAATAGCGGGGTCGCAGATACGCAGTATTTT. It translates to CAWNSGVADTQYF.

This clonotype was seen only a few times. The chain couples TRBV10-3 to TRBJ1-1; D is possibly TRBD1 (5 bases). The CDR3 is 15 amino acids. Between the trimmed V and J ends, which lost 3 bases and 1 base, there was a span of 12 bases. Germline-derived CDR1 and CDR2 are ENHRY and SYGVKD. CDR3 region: CAISDRSGQNTEAFF. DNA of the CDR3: TGTGCCATCAGTGACCGTTCAGGACAGAACACTGAAGCTTTCTTT.

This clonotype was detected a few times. The CDR3 DNA follows: TGTGCCAGCACCGATGGGAATACCTACGAGCAGTACTTC. Amino acid sequence: CASTDGNTYEQYF. The chain links TRBV6-1 to TRBJ2-7; no definite D call. The CDR3 length is 13 residues. Trimming shortened V by 7 bases and J by 2 bases, and 12 bases separated the two germline ends. In germline, CDR1 is MNHNS, CDR2 SASEGT.

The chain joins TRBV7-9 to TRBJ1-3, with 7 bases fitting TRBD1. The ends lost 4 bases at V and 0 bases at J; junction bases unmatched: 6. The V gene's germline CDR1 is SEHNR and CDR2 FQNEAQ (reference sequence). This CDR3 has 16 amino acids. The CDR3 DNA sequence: TGTGCCAGCAGCTCCGGACAGGAGGTCTCTGGAAACACCATATATTTT. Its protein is CASSSGQEVSGNTIYF.

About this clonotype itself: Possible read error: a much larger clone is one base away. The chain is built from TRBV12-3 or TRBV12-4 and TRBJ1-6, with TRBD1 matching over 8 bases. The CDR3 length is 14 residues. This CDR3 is CASGFGGQGVPLHF. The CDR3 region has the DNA TGTGCCAGCGGTTTTGGAGGACAGGGAGTTCCCCTCCACTTT.

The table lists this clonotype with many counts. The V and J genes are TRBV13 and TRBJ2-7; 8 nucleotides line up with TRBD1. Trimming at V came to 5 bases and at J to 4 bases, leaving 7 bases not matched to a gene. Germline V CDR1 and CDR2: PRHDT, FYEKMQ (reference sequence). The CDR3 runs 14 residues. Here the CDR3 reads CASSRGQGEYEQYF. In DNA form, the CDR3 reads TGTGCCAGCAGCCGCGGACAGGGCGAGTACGAGCAGTACTTC. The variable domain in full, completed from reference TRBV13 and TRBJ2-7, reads AAGVIQSPRHLIKEKRETATLKCYPIPRHDTVYWYQQGPGQDPQFLISFYEKMQSDKGSIPDRFSAQQFSDYHSELNMSSLELGDSALYFCASSRGQGEYEQYFGPGTRLTVT.